These 24 T cell receptor beta chains came from one sample sequenced in a study of blood T cell repertoires in COVID-19. Sequenced by immunoSEQ multiplex PCR; TCRdb stores in-frame clones only, minus some. This table has around 290,000 clones, around nine tenths appearing once. The source material was PBMCs or T cells enriched from blood (not recorded which). These receptors all come from a woman between 18 and 30 years old who had recovered from COVID-19.

The rearrangement uses TRBV6-2 or TRBV6-3 and TRBJ2-3, with TRBD2 matching 10 bases. After removal of 5 bases from V and 1 base from J, the junction contained 9 bases not matched to a gene. Germline V gives CDR1 MNHEY, CDR2 SVGEGT. The length of the CDR3 is 17 residues. Here the CDR3 reads CASSLQAGGPGTDTQYF. DNA for the CDR3: TGTGCCAGCAGTCTCCAAGCGGGAGGGCCGGGCACAGATACGCAGTATTTT.

The chain is built from TRBV15 and TRBJ2-7, with a possible D match to TRBD2 (5 bases). CDR3 length equals 14 residues. V lost 0 bases and J lost 5, with 11 bases in between. Germline loops: CDR1 LNHNV, CDR2 YYDKDF (reference sequence). In DNA form, the CDR3 reads TGTGCCACCAGCAGAGATTTCCCCGGGGACGAGCAGTACTTC. It encodes CATSRDFPGDEQYF.

The CDR3 spells CASSQTAGTGAEAFF. CDR3 nucleotides: TGTGCCAGCAGCCAAACGGCAGGGACGGGGGCTGAAGCTTTCTTT. The chain has TRBV7-3 and TRBJ1-1; weak D call: TRBD1 (5 bases). The CDR3 covers 15 residues. Germline CDR1 reads SGHTA; CDR2 reads FQGTGA. Trimming left V 5 bases short and J 6 bases short, with 19 bases between.

V usage is TRBV6-5 and J usage is TRBJ1-1; the D is unclear. In germline, CDR1 is MNHEY, CDR2 SVGAGI. This CDR3 is 13 amino acids long. The germline V and J ends were trimmed by 2 bases and 10 bases, with 14 bases remaining between them. CDR3 bases: TGTGCCAGCAGTTACGGGCTGGCGGAGGGAGCTTTCTTT. This encodes CASSYGLAEGAFF.

The chain combines TRBV10-3 with TRBJ1-1, with 7 bases fitting TRBD1. V lost 6 bases to trimming and J lost 5 bases; unmatched junction nucleotides: 9. The CDR3 loop spans 14 amino acids. Germline CDR1 is ENHRY and CDR2 is SYGVKD. CDR3 DNA: TGTGCCATCAGGCTCAGGGGGAATTCGACTGAAGCTTTCTTT. It codes for CAIRLRGNSTEAFF.

This chain links TRBV18 with TRBJ1-2; D ambiguous. The germline gives CDR1 KGHSH, CDR2 LQKENI. The CDR3 loop spans 15 amino acids. With 2 bases removed from V and 4 bases from J, the gap between germline ends came to 14 bases. CDR3 DNA: TGTGCCAGCTCACCAGTAGAGGGCATTGGCTATGGCTACACCTTC. Protein product: CASSPVEGIGYGYTF. Supplemented by reference TRBV18 and TRBJ1-2, the full variable domain reads NAGVMQNPRHLVRRRGQEARLRCSPMKGHSHVYWYRQLPEEGLKFMVYLQKENIIDESGMPKERFSAEFPKEGPSILRIQQVVRGDSAAYFCASSPVEGIGYGYTFGSGTRLTVV.

This rearrangement joins TRBV5-6 to TRBJ1-1, with 7 bases fitting TRBD1. V trimming: 4 bases; J trimming: 4 bases; junction bases outside the gene matches: 10. The V gene's germline CDR1 is SGHDT and CDR2 YYEEEE. The CDR3 length is 15 residues. CDR3 in DNA: TGTGCCAGCAGCCGGACCGACAGGGCGGGCACTGAAGCTTTCTTT. This codes for CASSRTDRAGTEAFF.

This clone was found once. CDR3 region: CASSPGASGLTTYEQYF. Written as DNA, the CDR3 is TGTGCCAGCAGCCCAGGGGCTAGCGGACTAACGACCTACGAGCAGTACTTC. The chain carries TRBV6-2 or TRBV6-3 and TRBJ2-7; possibly TRBD2 for D (7 bases). The CDR3 extends over 17 amino acids. Trimming removed 6 bases from V and 2 bases from J, with 23 bases in between. Germline V gives CDR1 MNHEY, CDR2 SVGEGT.

The chain carries TRBV12-2 and TRBJ2-7; TRBD2 is the table's D call, not checked against the DNA. TRBV12-2 is a listed pseudogene. There are 16 residues in the CDR3. The CDR3: CASRHRLAEGSYEQYF. The CDR3 DNA follows: TGTGCAAGTCGCCATCGACTAGCGGAGGGGTCCTACGAGCAGTACTTC.

V gene TRBV7-9 combines with J gene TRBJ1-5, with D possibly TRBD1 on 6 matching bases. The length of the CDR3 is 17 residues. V was shortened by 2 bases and J by 2 bases, with 16 bases between the two germline ends. The germline gives CDR1 SEHNR, CDR2 FQNEAQ (reference sequence). CDR3 loop: CASSLSVGGRGNQPQHF. The CDR3 coding sequence is TGTGCCAGCAGCTTAAGTGTGGGGGGGCGAGGCAATCAGCCCCAGCATTTT.

The chain uses TRBV6-5 and TRBJ1-2; D unclear. Trimming took off 10 bases at V and 6 bases at J, with 12 bases between the two ends. The CDR3 consists of 11 residues. Per the germline V gene, CDR1 is MNHEY and CDR2 is SVGAGI. The CDR3 is CATGRTDGYTF. In DNA form, the CDR3 reads TGTGCCACCGGCAGAACAGATGGCTACACCTTC.

CDR3 loop: CASSPTHGGQGGTNEKLFF. CDR3 bases: TGTGCCAGCAGTCCTACTCATGGGGGACAGGGAGGTACAAATGAAAAACTGTTTTTT. V usage is TRBV6-6 and J usage is TRBJ1-4; 9 nucleotides agree with TRBD1. The length of the CDR3 is 19 residues. Germline V gene lookup returns CDR1 MNHNY and CDR2 SVGAGI (reference sequence). Trimming removed 5 bases from V and 5 bases from J; junction bases left unmatched: 18.

This sequence joins TRBV7-3 and TRBJ2-5; a possible D gene is TRBD1 (5 bases). V was cut by 5 bases and J by 5 bases, with 12 bases left in between. Germline V gives CDR1 SGHTA, CDR2 FQGTGA. CDR3 length: 13 residues. CDR3 nucleotides: TGTGCCAGCAGCAGGGGCTTAGGGGAGACCCAGTACTTC. This gives the protein CASSRGLGETQYF.

The CDR3 DNA sequence: TGCGCCAGCAGCAAAGGACCCCCCGGCGGCCTACGCTCCTACGAGCAGTACTTC. Its translation is CASSKGPPGGLRSYEQYF. This chain links TRBV4-1 with TRBJ2-7; D gene unclear. The length of the CDR3 is 18 residues. CDR1 is MGHRA and CDR2 is YSYEKL in the germline V gene. Trimming left V 5 bases short and J 0 bases short, with 23 bases between.

CDR3 sequence reads: CASSPRTGGFLSGNTIYF. For the CDR3, the DNA is TGTGCCAGCAGCCCCCGGACAGGGGGCTTTTTATCGGGAAACACCATATATTTT. The rearrangement uses TRBV7-9 and TRBJ1-3; 11 positions match TRBD1. There are 18 residues in the CDR3. Trimming cost V 5 bases and J 4 bases; bases outside gene matches: 13. Germline loops: CDR1 SEHNR, CDR2 FQNEAQ (reference sequence).

The V call is TRBV9, the J call TRBJ1-6; D gene uncertain. V shed 2 bases and J shed 3 bases, with 6 bases lying between them. CDR1 SGDLS and CDR2 YYNGEE come from the germline V gene. The CDR3 length is 14 residues. The CDR3 nucleotides are TGTGCCAGCAGCGTTACAGACTATAATTCACCCCTCCACTTT. Its translation: CASSVTDYNSPLHF.

The chain couples TRBV28 to TRBJ1-5, with D possibly being TRBD1 (5 bases). Trimming cost V 6 bases and J 1 base, with 16 bases left between them. The CDR3 is 16 amino acids. The germline gives CDR1 MDHEN, CDR2 SYDVKM. Here the CDR3 DNA reads TGTGCCAGCAGCCCCCAAGGGGCAGGGAGCAATCAGCCCCAGCATTTT. It translates to CASSPQGAGSNQPQHF.

This clone was counted a few times. V is TRBV5-1 and J is TRBJ1-2; maybe TRBD1 (6 bases). Looked up from germline, CDR1 is SGHRS and CDR2 is YFSETQ. This CDR3 comprises 14 residues. Deletions cut 0 bases from V and 8 bases from J, with 14 bases between. CDR3 in DNA: TGCGCCAGCAGCTTGGAAGGGACAATCAGAGGCTACACCTTC. Amino acids: CASSLEGTIRGYTF.

The CDR3 region is CASSTFGGARSYEQYF. CDR3 DNA sequence: TGTGCCAGTAGTACTTTTGGGGGGGCACGCTCCTACGAGCAGTACTTC. The rearrangement links TRBV19 to TRBJ2-7, with D tentatively TRBD2 (7 bases). The V gene's germline CDR1 is LNHDA and CDR2 SQIVND (reference sequence). Trimming removed 4 bases from V and 0 bases from J, with 16 bases in between. There are 16 residues in the CDR3. The variable domain in full, completed from reference TRBV19 and TRBJ2-7, reads DGGITQSPKYLFRKEGQNVTLSCEQNLNHDAMYWYRQDPGQGLRLIYYSQIVNDFQKGDIAEGYSVSREKKESFPLTVTSAQKNPTAFYLCASSTFGGARSYEQYFGPGTRLTVT.

The gene calls are TRBV30 and TRBJ1-5; D call uncertain. The CDR3 sequence is 13 residues long. With 4 bases removed from V and 3 bases from J, the gap between germline ends came to 10 bases. From germline, CDR1 is GTSNPN and CDR2 SVGIG (reference sequence). CDR3 coding DNA: TGTGCCTGGACCTTAGGAGCCAATCAGCCCCAGCATTTT. Protein sequence: CAWTLGANQPQHF.

The chain is built from TRBV12-5 and TRBJ2-1; the match to TRBD2 covers 7 bases. Germline values: CDR1 LGHNT, CDR2 FRNRAP. The CDR3 runs 16 residues. Germline trimming cut 3 bases from V and 0 bases from J; bases unmatched to any gene: 5. CDR3: CASGFSAGTSYNEQFF. CDR3 coding DNA: TGTGCTAGTGGTTTTTCAGCGGGAACCTCCTACAATGAGCAGTTCTTC.

The CDR3 bases are TGTGCCAGCAGTGACAGACAGGGAATGAACACTGAAGCTTTCTTT. Amino acids: CASSDRQGMNTEAFF. This sequence joins TRBV6-2 or TRBV6-3 and TRBJ1-1, with 7 bases fitting TRBD1. Germline CDR1 and CDR2: MNHEY and SVGEGT. Losses at the gene ends were 5 bases for V and 0 bases for J; bases not matched to a gene: 6. This CDR3 is built from 15 residues.

The rearrangement uses TRBV11-3 and TRBJ2-2; no firm D call. Germline V gene lookup returns CDR1 SGHNT and CDR2 YENEEA. Trimming took off 0 bases at V and 7 bases at J, with 9 bases between the two ends. This CDR3 is 14 amino acids long. The CDR3 is CASSLEGVGGELFF. The CDR3 nucleotides are TGTGCCAGCAGCTTAGAGGGCGTTGGCGGGGAGCTGTTTTTT.

The V and J genes are TRBV6-1 and TRBJ2-4; D is ambiguous. The germline CDR1 and CDR2 sequences are MNHNS and SASEGT. Trimming took off 0 bases at V and 0 bases at J, with 6 bases between the two ends. CDR3 size: 15 residues. The CDR3 DNA reads TGTGCCAGCAGTGAAGCCCGGGTAGCCAAAAACATTCAGTACTTC. Encoded protein: CASSEARVAKNIQYF.